Below, 30 T cell receptor beta chains from the same sample are listed, as sequenced in a study of technical replicates of blood from a few donors (dated by TCRdb to 2015 to 2018). The library was produced with the immunoSEQ multiplex PCR assay. Here the immuneACCESS table is served through TCRdb, limited to in-frame sequences with V and J called. Missing clones are a known gap in these copies; in checked studies unresolved V genes cover under half, and the rest lacks a known reason. Across this sample there are about 81,000 clones, with approximately 94% seen only once. The ten largest clones add up to under 0.4% of the sample. The sample was T cells isolated from PBMCs. The receptor set was obtained from a human donor in good health.

The chain combines TRBV27 with TRBJ2-2, with 7 positions matching TRBD2. This CDR3 contains 15 residues. After removal of 2 bases from V and 4 bases from J, the junction contained 4 bases not matched to a gene. Germline values: CDR1 MNHEY, CDR2 SMNVEV (reference sequence). CDR3 nucleotides: TGTGCCAGCAGTTTAGCGGGAGTCCTCACCGGGGAGCTGTTTTTT. Its protein product is CASSLAGVLTGELFF.

The count of this clone is one. The CDR3 sequence: CASSVQVGTGDVKLFF. The CDR3 nucleotides read TGTGCCAGCAGCGTCCAAGTAGGGACAGGGGACGTAAAACTGTTTTTT. V and J are TRBV9 and TRBJ1-4, with TRBD1 identical over 10 bases. CDR1 is SGDLS and CDR2 is YYNGEE in the germline V gene. V was clipped by 2 bases and J by 10 bases; unmatched bases: 11. There are 16 residues in the CDR3.

This chain links TRBV7-3 with TRBJ1-5; unclear D gene. CDR1 and CDR2 (germline): SGHTA, FQGTGA. The CDR3 runs to 13 residues. Deletions cut 3 bases from V and 7 bases from J, with 10 bases between. CDR3 protein: CASSLSPGQPQHF. DNA of the CDR3: TGTGCCAGCAGCTTGAGTCCGGGACAGCCCCAGCATTTT. The variable domain in full, completed from reference TRBV7-3 and TRBJ1-5, reads GAGVSQTPSNKVTEKGKYVELRCDPISGHTALYWYRQSLGQGPEFLIYFQGTGAADDSGLPNDRFFAVRPEGSVSTLKIQRTERGDSAVYLCASSLSPGQPQHFGDGTRLSIL.

The rearrangement joins TRBV28 to TRBJ2-7; 11 nucleotides agree with TRBD2. J was trimmed by 1 base and V by 2 bases; bases with no gene match: 4. CDR1 and CDR2 (germline): MDHEN, SYDVKM. The CDR3 is made up of 16 amino acids. The CDR3 bases are TGTGCCAGCAGTTTACTAGCGGGAGGATCTTCCTACGAGCAGTACTTC. Its translation: CASSLLAGGSSYEQYF.

This clone was counted between two and nine times. The chain links TRBV5-1 to TRBJ2-1, with D uncertain. V lost 1 base, J lost 5 bases, and 7 bases lay in between. Germline V gives CDR1 SGHRS, CDR2 YFSETQ. This CDR3 comprises 13 residues. CDR3 in amino acids: CASSLLGDNEQFF. Here the CDR3 DNA reads TGCGCCAGCAGCTTGCTCGGTGACAATGAGCAGTTCTTC.

The chain joins TRBV6-1 to TRBJ2-2; D might be TRBD1 (5 bases). Deletions cut 1 base from V and 2 bases from J, with 14 bases between. The germline gives CDR1 MNHNS, CDR2 SASEGT. This CDR3 has 17 amino acids. The CDR3 loop is CASSEGVNRINTGELFF. Here the CDR3 DNA reads TGTGCCAGCAGTGAAGGAGTGAACAGGATAAACACCGGGGAGCTGTTTTTT.

V is TRBV6-5 and J is TRBJ2-7; perhaps TRBD2 as D (6 bases). This CDR3 is built from 13 residues. Germline CDR1 MNHEY, CDR2 SVGAGI. V was shortened by 1 base and J by 6 bases, with 10 bases between the two germline ends. The CDR3 loop is CASSYYGSVEQYF. In nucleotides, the CDR3 is TGTGCCAGCAGTTACTACGGGAGTGTCGAGCAGTACTTC.

This chain connects TRBV9 to TRBJ2-5; TRBD2 matches 8 bases. This CDR3 region has 15 residues. CDR1 is SGDLS and CDR2 is YYNGEE in the germline V gene. V lost 6 bases and J lost 2; bases outside the gene matches: 9. Written as DNA, the CDR3 is TGTGCCAGCACCGCCAGCGGGAGCAGGCAAGAGACCCAGTACTTC. This gives the protein CASTASGSRQETQYF.

The chain recombines TRBV19 with TRBJ2-1; 7 bases map to TRBD2. Germline lookup yields CDR1 LNHDA and CDR2 SQIVND (reference sequence). V shed 5 bases and J 12 bases; nucleotides not matched to a gene: 10. The CDR3 consists of 13 residues. The CDR3, as DNA: TGTGCCAGTAGTTCCATAGCGGGTTTTTGGCAGTTCTTC. Its translation: CASSSIAGFWQFF.

CDR3 amino acids: CAWSVGLVGTDTQYF. The CDR3 DNA is TGTGCCTGGAGTGTGGGACTAGTAGGGACAGATACGCAGTATTTT. The chain is built from TRBV30 and TRBJ2-3, with 8 nucleotides matching TRBD2. V lost 0 bases and J lost 3; bases outside the gene matches: 5. Germline CDR1 GTSNPN, CDR2 SVGIG (reference sequence). The CDR3 contains 15 residues.

The chain uses TRBV6-5 and TRBJ2-7, with a tentative D call TRBD1 (6 bases). The CDR3 length is 13 residues. Looked up from germline, CDR1 is MNHEY and CDR2 is SVGAGI. V was cut by 2 bases and J by 6 bases, with 11 bases left in between. CDR3 residues: CASSYHSGAEQYF. DNA of the CDR3: TGTGCCAGCAGTTACCACTCAGGGGCCGAGCAGTACTTC.

The rearrangement uses TRBV5-1 and TRBJ2-5; D is ambiguous. The germline CDR1 and CDR2 sequences are SGHRS and YFSETQ. The CDR3 runs 15 residues. Trimming left V 0 bases short and J 7 bases short, with 16 bases between. CDR3 in DNA: TGCGCCAGCAGCTTGGCCGTTGAGCCGCCAGGGACCCAGTACTTC. Protein product: CASSLAVEPPGTQYF.

V usage is TRBV6-1 and J usage is TRBJ2-3; tentatively, D is TRBD2 (5 bases). CDR3 length: 12 amino acids. Trimming shortened V by 5 bases and J by 6 bases, and 9 bases separated the two germline ends. Per germline, CDR1 MNHNS and CDR2 SASEGT. DNA of the CDR3: TGTGCCAGCAGTCCACTAGTGGATACGCAGTATTTT. Encoded protein: CASSPLVDTQYF.

This chain uses TRBV6-5 with TRBJ2-4, with D maybe TRBD2 (5 bases). CDR3 size: 15 residues. Germline V lookup: CDR1 MNHEY, CDR2 SVGAGI. V was trimmed by 0 bases and J by 7 bases, leaving 13 bases between them. The CDR3 coding sequence is TGTGCCAGCAGTTACTCGATTACTAGGACCAACATTCAGTACTTC. Its protein is CASSYSITRTNIQYF.

The V call is TRBV4-1, the J call TRBJ2-7; D perhaps matches TRBD2 (6 bases). V was cut by 0 bases and J by 6 bases, with 12 bases left in between. The germline CDR1 and CDR2 sequences are MGHRA and YSYEKL. This CDR3 region has 14 residues. The CDR3 loop is CASSQEGGRVEQYF. Here the CDR3 DNA reads TGCGCCAGCAGCCAAGAGGGGGGAAGGGTCGAGCAGTACTTC.

As concerns this clone: An end of the junction differs from the germline gene, which may be a read error. Other DNA sequences in the sample encode the same CDR3. The chain employs TRBV5-4 and TRBJ1-1, with D uncertain. The V gene's germline CDR1 is SGHNT and CDR2 YYREEE (reference sequence). This CDR3 has 16 residues. The CDR3 nucleotides read TGTGCTAGCAGCATAGGCTGGGCTGGGAGTGGATCCGAAGCTTTCTTT. Protein: CASSIGWAGSGSEAFF.

The rearrangement joins TRBV19 to TRBJ2-7, with D possibly TRBD2 on 6 matching bases. The CDR3 extends over 14 amino acids. CDR1 is LNHDA, CDR2 SQIVND, per germline (reference sequence). With 5 bases removed from V and 7 bases from J, the gap between germline ends came to 18 bases. The CDR3 DNA follows: TGTGCCAGTAGTGGTGGGGGGAAACAAGGAGAGCAGTACTTC. Encoded protein: CASSGGGKQGEQYF. Using reference TRBV19 and TRBJ2-7 for the parts outside the CDR3, the full variable domain is DGGITQSPKYLFRKEGQNVTLSCEQNLNHDAMYWYRQDPGQGLRLIYYSQIVNDFQKGDIAEGYSVSREKKESFPLTVTSAQKNPTAFYLCASSGGGKQGEQYFGPGTRLTVT.

V and J are TRBV9 and TRBJ2-7; maybe TRBD2 (5 bases). V shed 3 bases and J shed 3 bases, with 10 bases lying between them. Germline lookup yields CDR1 SGDLS and CDR2 YYNGEE. This CDR3 spans 13 amino acids. CDR3 DNA sequence: TGTGCCAGCAGCGCTGGGAGCAACTACGAGCAGTACTTC. The encoded protein is CASSAGSNYEQYF.

The CDR3 reads CASSLSGTGSYEQYF. The CDR3 region has the DNA TGTGCCAGCAGCTTATCGGGGACAGGCTCCTACGAGCAGTACTTC. The chain employs TRBV7-3 and TRBJ2-7; 8 nucleotides match TRBD1. CDR1 and CDR2 (germline): SGHTA, FQGTGA. This CDR3 has 15 residues. Trimming took 2 bases from V and 0 from J; bases not matched to a gene: 3.

V is TRBV28 and J is TRBJ1-5, with 8 bases identical to TRBD1. Germline trimming cut 3 bases from V and 0 bases from J; bases unmatched to any gene: 4. Germline V gene lookup returns CDR1 MDHEN and CDR2 SYDVKM. The CDR3 length is 16 residues. The CDR3 bases are TGTGCCAGCAGTTTCGACAGGGGAAATAGCAATCAGCCCCAGCATTTT. Its translation is CASSFDRGNSNQPQHF.

This sequence joins TRBV2 and TRBJ2-7; 7 positions match TRBD1. The CDR3 extends over 13 amino acids. Germline lookup yields CDR1 SNHLY and CDR2 FYNNEI. V shed 10 bases and J 5 bases; nucleotides not matched to a gene: 11. The DNA of the CDR3 is TGTGCCAAAAGCGAGACAGGGAAGGACGAGCAGTACTTC. Encoded protein: CAKSETGKDEQYF.

The J gene is TRBJ2-6, the V gene TRBV5-1; D not resolved. CDR3 length: 14 amino acids. CDR1 and CDR2 from the germline V gene are SGHRS and YFSETQ. Trimming left V 2 bases short and J 0 bases short, with 3 bases between. CDR3 region: CASSFNSGANVLTF. The CDR3 DNA reads as TGCGCCAGCAGCTTCAACTCTGGGGCCAACGTCCTGACTTTC.

This rearrangement joins TRBV6-1 to TRBJ1-4, with 12 bases aligning to TRBD1. With 7 bases clipped from V and 7 bases from J, the junction kept 4 bases outside the gene matches. This CDR3 has 14 residues. Germline values: CDR1 MNHNS, CDR2 SASEGT. The DNA of the CDR3 is TGTGCCAGCATGTGGGACAGGGGGCCTGAAAAACTGTTTTTT. It specifies CASMWDRGPEKLFF.

This clone has just one count. The V gene is TRBV7-9, the J gene TRBJ2-1, with 7 positions matching TRBD2. This CDR3 region has 17 residues. Germline V gene sequence: CDR1 SEHNR, CDR2 FQNEAQ (reference sequence). Trimming at V came to 1 base and at J to 7 bases, leaving 13 bases not matched to a gene. The CDR3 loop reads CASSLGISGLRWNEQFF. In DNA form, the CDR3 reads TGTGCCAGCAGCTTAGGTATTAGCGGGCTTCGATGGAATGAGCAGTTCTTC.

This chain uses TRBV5-1 with TRBJ2-1, with unresolved D. V was pared by 0 bases and J by 1 base, with 5 bases between. The CDR3 is made up of 14 amino acids. Germline CDR1 SGHRS, CDR2 YFSETQ. CDR3 amino acids: CASSLDRSYNEQFF. For the CDR3, the DNA is TGCGCCAGCAGCTTGGACAGATCCTACAATGAGCAGTTCTTC.

The rearrangement uses TRBV4-1 and TRBJ2-2; maybe TRBD1 (6 bases). The V end was cut by 5 bases, the J end by 0 bases, with 19 bases between. In germline, CDR1 is MGHRA, CDR2 YSYEKL. The CDR3 has 18 residues. DNA of the CDR3: TGCGCCAGCAGCGGATCATATTCCGGGACACCGAACACCGGGGAGCTGTTTTTT. This gives the protein CASSGSYSGTPNTGELFF.

About this clone itself: Relative to the germline gene, one junction end is altered; a read error may explain this. This rearrangement joins TRBV7-7 to TRBJ2-2; D not resolved. The CDR3 is 13 residues long. Germline CDR1 reads SSHAT; CDR2 reads FNYEAQ (reference sequence). CDR3 sequence: CASSSLNTGELFF. The CDR3 DNA reads as TGTGCTAGCAGCTCCCTTAACACCGGGGAGCTGTTTTTT.

The V gene is TRBV5-4, the J gene TRBJ2-2; 8 nucleotides match TRBD2. The junction had 9 bases not matched to a gene; V was cut back by 2 bases and J by 3 bases. Germline assignment: CDR1 SGHNT and CDR2 YYREEE (reference sequence). This CDR3 comprises 17 residues. The CDR3 sequence: CASSFGISGGYTGELFF. DNA for the CDR3: TGTGCCAGCAGCTTCGGTATTTCGGGAGGGTACACCGGGGAGCTGTTTTTT.

This clone was seen a single time. The CDR3 nucleotides are TGTGCCAGCAGCTTACTAGCTAGCGGGATAAATGAGCAGTTCTTC. Translating gives CASSLLASGINEQFF. The V and J genes are TRBV11-2 and TRBJ2-1; 9 positions match TRBD2. The CDR3 has 15 amino acids. Germline assignment: CDR1 SGHAT and CDR2 FQNNGV. V lost 2 bases and J lost 7; bases outside the gene matches: 6.

The CDR3 reads CASSPLTGGTEAFF. CDR3 sequence (DNA): TGTGCCAGCAGCCCCCTAACAGGCGGCACTGAAGCTTTCTTT. The chain is built from TRBV11-3 and TRBJ1-1; a weak D match, TRBD1 (5 bases). The CDR3 extends over 14 amino acids. Germline assignment: CDR1 SGHNT and CDR2 YENEEA. The V end was cut by 5 bases, the J end by 4 bases, with 14 bases between.